This TCR beta chain was recorded in a study of blood T cell repertoires in COVID-19. On the study more broadly: Sources were T cells, B-cell-depleted T cells, or PBMCs; the material itself was cDNA or gDNA.

Per the original data handling: Nucleated cell number was recorded as an estimate derived from reference gene primer amplification. The data were produced by immunoSEQ multiplex PCR, yet TCRdb's version contains in-frame clones alone and is incomplete. The V and J calls and clone size were taken over from that table, and D and trimming were inferred from the DNA. The data show over 400,000 clones, 85% to 90% seen once. Looked up from germline, CDR1 is ENHRY and CDR2 is SYGVKD. V gave up 2 bases and J gave up 11 bases; unmatched junction bases: 11. The CDR3 covers 14 residues. The chain employs TRBV10-3 and TRBJ1-1; 7 bases map to TRBD1. The sample consisted of peripheral blood. The receptor's source is a woman between 50 and 59 years old with COVID-19, enrolled during active disease. The CDR3 nucleotides are TGTGCCATCAGTGAGGAACTGGACAGGCCTCGGGCTTTCTTT. Its protein product is CAISEELDRPRAFF.